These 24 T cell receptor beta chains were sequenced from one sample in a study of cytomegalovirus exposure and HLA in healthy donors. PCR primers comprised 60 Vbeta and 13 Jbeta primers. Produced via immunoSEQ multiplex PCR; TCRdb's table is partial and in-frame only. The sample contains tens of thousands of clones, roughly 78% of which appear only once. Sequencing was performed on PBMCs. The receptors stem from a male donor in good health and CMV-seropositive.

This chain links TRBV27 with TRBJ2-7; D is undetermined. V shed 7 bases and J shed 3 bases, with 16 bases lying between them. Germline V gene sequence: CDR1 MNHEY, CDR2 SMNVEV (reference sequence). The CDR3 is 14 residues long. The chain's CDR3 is CASKPIESYYEQYF. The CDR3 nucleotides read TGTGCCAGCAAACCTATAGAGTCCTACTACGAGCAGTACTTC.

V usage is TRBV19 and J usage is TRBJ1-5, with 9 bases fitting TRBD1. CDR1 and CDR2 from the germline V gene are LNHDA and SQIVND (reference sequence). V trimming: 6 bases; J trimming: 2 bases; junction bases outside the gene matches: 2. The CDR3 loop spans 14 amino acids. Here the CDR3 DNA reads TGTGCCAGTAGGAGGGACAGGGGCAATCAGCCCCAGCATTTT. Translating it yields CASRRDRGNQPQHF.

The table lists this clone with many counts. CDR3 amino acids: CASSPKTGFGNQPQHF. CDR3 coding DNA: TGTGCCAGCAGCCCTAAGACAGGGTTTGGTAATCAGCCCCAGCATTTT. The rearrangement joins TRBV28 to TRBJ1-5; 7 nucleotides match TRBD1. The CDR3 has 16 amino acids. CDR1 and CDR2 (germline): MDHEN, SYDVKM. J gave up 4 bases and V 6 bases, and 12 bases lay outside the gene matches.

CDR3 DNA sequence: TGTGCCAGCAGTGCCGATTCACTAGCGGACCAAGAGACCCAGTACTTC. Amino acids: CASSADSLADQETQYF. The J gene is TRBJ2-5, the V gene TRBV25-1; TRBD2 agrees at 8 bases. Germline V gene data show CDR1 as MGHDK and CDR2 as SYGVNS. The ends lost 4 bases at V and 0 bases at J; junction bases unmatched: 7. The CDR3 has 16 residues. The whole variable domain, remainder taken from reference TRBV25-1 and TRBJ2-5, is EADIYQTPRYLVIGTGKKITLECSQTMGHDKMYWYQQDPGMELHLIHYSYGVNSTEKGDLSSESTVSRIRTEHFPLTLESARPSHTSQYLCASSADSLADQETQYFGPGTRLLVL.

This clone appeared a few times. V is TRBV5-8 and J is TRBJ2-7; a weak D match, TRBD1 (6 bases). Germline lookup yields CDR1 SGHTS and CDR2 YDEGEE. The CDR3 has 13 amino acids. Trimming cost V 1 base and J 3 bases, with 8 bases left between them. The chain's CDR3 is CASSLNRVYEQYF. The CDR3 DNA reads TGTGCCAGCAGCTTGAACAGGGTCTACGAGCAGTACTTC.

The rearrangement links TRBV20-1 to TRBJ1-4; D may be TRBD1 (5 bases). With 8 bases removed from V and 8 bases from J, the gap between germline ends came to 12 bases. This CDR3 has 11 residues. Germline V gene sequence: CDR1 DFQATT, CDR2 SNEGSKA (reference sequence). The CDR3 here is CSFRKGEKLFF. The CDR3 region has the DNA TGCAGTTTCCGAAAGGGGGAAAAACTGTTTTTT.

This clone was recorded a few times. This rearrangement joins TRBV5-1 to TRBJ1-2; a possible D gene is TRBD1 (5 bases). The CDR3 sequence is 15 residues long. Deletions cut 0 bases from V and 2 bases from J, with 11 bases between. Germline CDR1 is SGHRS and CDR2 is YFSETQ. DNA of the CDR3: TGCGCCAGCAGCTTGGGTACAGGCCTAAACTATGGCTACACCTTC. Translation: CASSLGTGLNYGYTF.

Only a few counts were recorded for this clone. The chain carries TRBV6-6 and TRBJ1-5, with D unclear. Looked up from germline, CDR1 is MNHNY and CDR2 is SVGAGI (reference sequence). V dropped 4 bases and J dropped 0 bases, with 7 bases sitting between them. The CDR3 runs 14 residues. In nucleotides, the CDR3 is TGTGCCAGCAGTTGGGCCTATAGCAATCAGCCCCAGCATTTT. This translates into CASSWAYSNQPQHF.

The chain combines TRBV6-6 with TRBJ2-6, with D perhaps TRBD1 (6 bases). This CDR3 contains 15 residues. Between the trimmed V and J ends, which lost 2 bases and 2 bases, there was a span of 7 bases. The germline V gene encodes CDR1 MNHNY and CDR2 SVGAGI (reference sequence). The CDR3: CASSYGGAGANVLTF. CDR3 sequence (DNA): TGTGCCAGCAGTTACGGGGGCGCTGGGGCCAACGTCCTGACTTTC.

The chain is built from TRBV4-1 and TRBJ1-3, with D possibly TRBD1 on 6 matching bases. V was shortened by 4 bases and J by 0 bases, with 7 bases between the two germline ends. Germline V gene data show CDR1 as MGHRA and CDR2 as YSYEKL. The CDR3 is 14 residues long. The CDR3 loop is CASSPTGSGNTIYF. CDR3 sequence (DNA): TGCGCCAGCAGCCCGACAGGCTCTGGAAACACCATATATTTT.

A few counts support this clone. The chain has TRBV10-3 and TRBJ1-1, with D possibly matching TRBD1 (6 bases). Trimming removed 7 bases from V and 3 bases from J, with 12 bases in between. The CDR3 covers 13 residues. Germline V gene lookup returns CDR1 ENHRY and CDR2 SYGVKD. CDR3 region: CAIKMAGDTEAFF. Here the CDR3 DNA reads TGTGCCATCAAAATGGCAGGGGACACTGAAGCTTTCTTT.

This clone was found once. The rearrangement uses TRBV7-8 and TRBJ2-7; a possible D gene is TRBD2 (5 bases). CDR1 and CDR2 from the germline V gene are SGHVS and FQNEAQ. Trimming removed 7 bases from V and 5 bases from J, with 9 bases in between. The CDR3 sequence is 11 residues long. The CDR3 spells CASNSGDEQYF. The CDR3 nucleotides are TGTGCCAGCAACAGCGGTGACGAGCAGTACTTC.

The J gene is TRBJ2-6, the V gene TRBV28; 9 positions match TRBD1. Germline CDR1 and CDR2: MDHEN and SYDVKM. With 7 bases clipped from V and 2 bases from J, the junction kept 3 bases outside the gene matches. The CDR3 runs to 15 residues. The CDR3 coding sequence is TGTGCCAGCATTGACAGGGGGACTGGGGCCAACGTCCTGACTTTC. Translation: CASIDRGTGANVLTF. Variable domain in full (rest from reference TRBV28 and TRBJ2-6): DVKVTQSSRYLVKRTGEKVFLECVQDMDHENMFWYRQDPGLGLRLIYFSYDVKMKEKGDIPEGYSVSREKKERFSLILESASTNQTSMYLCASIDRGTGANVLTFGAGSRLTVL.

CDR3 DNA: TGTGCCAGCAGCCAACTAGGGATCACAGATACGCAGTATTTT. Its protein is CASSQLGITDTQYF. The V call is TRBV7-6, the J call TRBJ2-3; possible D gene TRBD2, 5 bases. Trimming removed 5 bases at V and 2 bases at J, with 11 bases between. CDR1 and CDR2 from the germline V gene are SGHVS and FNYEAQ. The CDR3 is 14 residues long.

This CDR3 is CASRSPGSYEQYF. Written as DNA, the CDR3 is TGCGCCAGCCGGTCCCCGGGCTCCTACGAGCAGTACTTC. This chain connects TRBV5-1 to TRBJ2-7, with D hard to call. V lost 7 bases and J 0 bases, leaving 11 bases between the germline ends. CDR1 is SGHRS and CDR2 is YFSETQ in the germline V gene. CDR3 length equals 13 residues.

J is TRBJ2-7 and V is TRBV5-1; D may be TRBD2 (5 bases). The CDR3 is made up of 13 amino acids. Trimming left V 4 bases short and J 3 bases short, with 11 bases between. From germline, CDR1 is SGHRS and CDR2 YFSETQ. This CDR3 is CASSPGAGYEQYF. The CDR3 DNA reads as TGCGCCAGCAGCCCGGGCGCGGGCTACGAGCAGTACTTC.

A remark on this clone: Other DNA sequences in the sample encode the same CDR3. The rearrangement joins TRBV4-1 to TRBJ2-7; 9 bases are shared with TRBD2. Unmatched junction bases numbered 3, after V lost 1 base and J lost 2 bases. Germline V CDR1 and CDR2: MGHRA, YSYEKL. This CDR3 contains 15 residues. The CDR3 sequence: CASSQVAGGPYEQYF. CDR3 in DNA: TGCGCCAGCAGCCAAGTGGCGGGAGGGCCCTACGAGCAGTACTTC.

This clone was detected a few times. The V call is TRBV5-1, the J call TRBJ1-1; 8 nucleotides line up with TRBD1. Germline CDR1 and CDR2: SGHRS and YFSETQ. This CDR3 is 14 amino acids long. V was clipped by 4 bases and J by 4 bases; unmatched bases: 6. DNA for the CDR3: TGCGCCAGCAGCCCGTCGACAGGGGTCACTGAAGCTTTCTTT. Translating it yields CASSPSTGVTEAFF.

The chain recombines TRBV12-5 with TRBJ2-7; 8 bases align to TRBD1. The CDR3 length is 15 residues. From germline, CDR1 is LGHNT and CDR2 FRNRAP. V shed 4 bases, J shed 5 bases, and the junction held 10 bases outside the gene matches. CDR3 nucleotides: TGTGCTAGTGGTTCCGCCCGACAGGGGACTGACGAGCAGTACTTC. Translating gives CASGSARQGTDEQYF.

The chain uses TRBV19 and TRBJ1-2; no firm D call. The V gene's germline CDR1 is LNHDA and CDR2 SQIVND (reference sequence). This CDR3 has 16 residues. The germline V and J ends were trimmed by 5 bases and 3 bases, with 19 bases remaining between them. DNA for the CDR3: TGTGCCAGTAGTGCCAACCGGCGGGGTGGAGACTATGGCTACACCTTC. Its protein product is CASSANRRGGDYGYTF.

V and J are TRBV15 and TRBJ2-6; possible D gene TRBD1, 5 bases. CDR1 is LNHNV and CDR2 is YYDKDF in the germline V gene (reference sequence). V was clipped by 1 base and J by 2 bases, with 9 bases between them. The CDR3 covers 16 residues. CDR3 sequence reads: CATSRGGAPGANVLTF. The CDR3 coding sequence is TGTGCCACCAGCAGAGGTGGGGCCCCTGGGGCCAACGTCCTGACTTTC.

CDR3 region: CASSGSFGGLPSNYGYTF. The CDR3 nucleotides are TGTGCCAGCAGCGGATCTTTCGGCGGACTGCCCTCTAACTATGGCTACACCTTC. The chain recombines TRBV7-9 with TRBJ1-2; no reliable D call. This CDR3 is 18 amino acids long. Trimming left V 5 bases short and J 0 bases short, with 22 bases between. Per the germline V gene, CDR1 is SEHNR and CDR2 is FQNEAQ (reference sequence). The full variable domain, rest sourced from reference TRBV7-9 and TRBJ1-2, is DTGVSQNPRHKITKRGQNVTFRCDPISEHNRLYWYRQTLGQGPEFLTYFQNEAQLEKSRLLSDRFSAERPKGSFSTLEIQRTEQGDSAMYLCASSGSFGGLPSNYGYTFGSGTRLTVV.

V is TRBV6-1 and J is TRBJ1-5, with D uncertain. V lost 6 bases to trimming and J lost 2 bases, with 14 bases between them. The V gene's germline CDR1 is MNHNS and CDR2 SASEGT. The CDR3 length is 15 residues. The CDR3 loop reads CASSESEGGNQPQHF. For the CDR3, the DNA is TGTGCCAGCAGCGAGTCAGAGGGAGGCAATCAGCCCCAGCATTTT.

CDR3 loop: CASKPAAGGSYEQYF. CDR3 sequence (DNA): TGTGCCAGCAAACCGGCCGCGGGGGGATCCTACGAGCAGTACTTC. This chain joins TRBV18 and TRBJ2-7, with 8 bases matching TRBD2. This CDR3 contains 15 residues. Germline V gives CDR1 KGHSH, CDR2 LQKENI. V trimming: 8 bases; J trimming: 1 base; junction bases outside the gene matches: 10.